Shown below are 27 T cell receptor beta chains from a single sample sequenced in a study of blood T cell repertoires in COVID-19. Using immunoSEQ multiplex PCR, the repertoire was profiled, and TCRdb retains in-frame clones only, with some absent. The sample lists around 310,000 clones; almost 90% were seen once. Sequences were obtained from peripheral blood. The receptors originated from a woman between 40 and 55 years old with COVID-19, enrolled during active disease.

V gene TRBV5-4 combines with J gene TRBJ2-7; 12 bases agree with TRBD1. CDR1 and CDR2 from the germline V gene are SGHNT and YYREEE (reference sequence). The CDR3 length is 15 residues. V shed 4 bases, J shed 2 bases, and the junction held 4 bases outside the gene matches. CDR3 sequence reads: CASSQGQGAPYEQYF. The CDR3 coding sequence is TGTGCCAGCAGCCAGGGACAGGGGGCTCCCTACGAGCAGTACTTC.

The sample holds one count of this clone. The DNA of the CDR3 is TGCGCCAGCAGCCAACGGGACAGGGACACCGGGGAGCTGTTTTTT. This codes for CASSQRDRDTGELFF. The genes are TRBV4-1 and TRBJ2-2, with 9 bases identical to TRBD1. The CDR3 spans 15 residues. The trim removed 2 bases at V and 3 bases at J, leaving 1 base unmatched. Germline V CDR1 and CDR2: MGHRA, YSYEKL.

The chain links TRBV27 to TRBJ1-3; possible D gene TRBD1, 6 bases. Looked up from germline, CDR1 is MNHEY and CDR2 is SMNVEV (reference sequence). The CDR3 is made up of 15 amino acids. V lost 0 bases to trimming and J lost 5 bases, with 11 bases between them. In DNA form, the CDR3 reads TGTGCCAGCAGTTTATCGACAGGCCCGAGAAACACCATATATTTT. This codes for CASSLSTGPRNTIYF.

The genes are TRBV7-3 and TRBJ2-5; 8 positions match TRBD2. V dropped 2 bases and J dropped 5; count of bases not matched to a gene: 7. The CDR3 length is 15 residues. Germline CDR1 reads SGHTA; CDR2 reads FQGTGA. CDR3: CASSLQPGGHETQYF. CDR3 DNA: TGTGCCAGCAGCTTACAGCCGGGGGGGCACGAGACCCAGTACTTC.

The rearrangement joins TRBV9 to TRBJ1-6; the D gene is possibly TRBD1 (6 bases). Germline lookup yields CDR1 SGDLS and CDR2 YYNGEE. The CDR3 length is 14 residues. Trimming took 5 bases from V and 6 from J, leaving 12 bases between them. CDR3 in DNA: TGTGCCAGCAGGTCTTCAGGGGTTAATTCACCCCTCCACTTT. It specifies CASRSSGVNSPLHF. The full variable domain, in which reference TRBV9 and TRBJ1-6 provide the parts outside the CDR3, is DSGVTQTPKHLITATGQRVTLRCSPRSGDLSVYWYQQSLDQGLQFLIQYYNGEERAKGNILERFSAQQFPDLHSELNLSSLELGDSALYFCASRSSGVNSPLHFGNGTRLTVT.

The rearrangement uses TRBV19 and TRBJ1-3, with D unclear. V shed 7 bases and J shed 7 bases, with 14 bases lying between them. The germline V gene has CDR1 LNHDA and CDR2 SQIVND (reference sequence). The CDR3 is 13 amino acids. The CDR3 DNA reads TGTGCCAGTACCCATTCGAGTGAGAACACCATATATTTT. Encoded protein: CASTHSSENTIYF.

The chain joins TRBV4-2 to TRBJ1-3; TRBD1 aligns across 7 bases. The trim removed 1 base at V and 0 bases at J, leaving 0 bases unmatched. The CDR3 is 15 residues long. Per the germline V gene, CDR1 is LGHNA and CDR2 is YNFKEQ. The CDR3 spells CASSQGDSSGNTIYF. CDR3 nucleotide sequence: TGTGCCAGCAGCCAAGGGGACAGCTCTGGAAACACCATATATTTT.

The CDR3 coding sequence is TGTGCCAGCAGTTTAGATGGCGGGGCTGGGGCCAACGTCCTGACTTTC. This translates into CASSLDGGAGANVLTF. The rearrangement joins TRBV27 to TRBJ2-6; weak D call: TRBD2 (6 bases). Trimming left V 2 bases short and J 2 bases short, with 10 bases between. This CDR3 spans 16 amino acids. Germline lookup yields CDR1 MNHEY and CDR2 SMNVEV (reference sequence).

This chain links TRBV2 with TRBJ1-1, with unresolved D. This CDR3 is built from 11 residues. Trimming cost V 8 bases and J 3 bases, with 7 bases left between them. CDR1 and CDR2 (germline): SNHLY, FYNNEI. The CDR3 loop reads CASGPYTEAFF. In DNA, the CDR3 is TGTGCCAGCGGCCCGTACACTGAAGCTTTCTTT.

The chain couples TRBV28 to TRBJ1-1; a weak D match, TRBD1 (5 bases). CDR3 length: 14 residues. The germline V and J ends were trimmed by 3 bases and 1 base, with 9 bases remaining between them. Germline values: CDR1 MDHEN, CDR2 SYDVKM. The CDR3 here is CASSFYRRNTEAFF. The CDR3 DNA reads TGTGCCAGCAGTTTTTACAGGAGGAACACTGAAGCTTTCTTT.

CDR3 coding DNA: TGCGCCAGCAGCGAGAACGGGGGGCTGAACACTGAAGCTTTCTTT. The encoded protein is CASSENGGLNTEAFF. This chain uses TRBV5-1 with TRBJ1-1; D perhaps matches TRBD1 (6 bases). CDR3 length: 15 amino acids. Germline V gives CDR1 SGHRS, CDR2 YFSETQ. The V and J ends lost 4 bases and 0 bases respectively, with 13 bases between them.

The V and J genes are TRBV5-4 and TRBJ1-1, with 9 bases lining up with TRBD1. CDR1 and CDR2 (germline): SGHNT, YYREEE (reference sequence). The junction had 7 bases not matched to a gene; V was cut back by 0 bases and J by 7 bases. CDR3 length: 15 residues. Written as DNA, the CDR3 is TGTGCCAGCAGCTTGGGTGGGACAGGGAGGATTGAAGCTTTCTTT. Translating gives CASSLGGTGRIEAFF.

For the CDR3, the DNA is TGTGCCAGCAGGAACAGGGCCTTGAGTGGCTACACCTTC. This encodes CASRNRALSGYTF. V and J are TRBV2 and TRBJ1-2; a possible D gene is TRBD1 (6 bases). Germline CDR1 and CDR2: SNHLY and FYNNEI. Trimming pared 6 bases from V and 7 bases from J, leaving 15 bases between. The CDR3 is made up of 13 amino acids.

In its sample, this clone was seen a few times. The chain carries TRBV4-1 and TRBJ1-6; D not certain. Germline CDR1 reads MGHRA; CDR2 reads YSYEKL. This CDR3 is built from 12 residues. The V end was cut by 3 bases, the J end by 10 bases, with 7 bases between. CDR3 in amino acids: CASSQIASPLHF. CDR3 nucleotides: TGCGCCAGCAGCCAGATCGCGTCACCCCTCCACTTT.

The chain joins TRBV18 to TRBJ1-1; a possible D gene is TRBD1 (5 bases). The CDR3 is 17 amino acids. Trimming stripped 3 bases from V and 1 base from J, with 18 bases between. Germline CDR1 and CDR2: KGHSH and LQKENI. The CDR3 reads CASSPLGGTGRNTEAFF. The CDR3 DNA sequence: TGTGCCAGCTCACCCCTTGGCGGGACGGGCAGGAACACTGAAGCTTTCTTT.

About this clone itself: Other DNA sequences in the sample encode the same CDR3. V and J are TRBV30 and TRBJ2-3, with a possible D match to TRBD1 (5 bases). CDR1 and CDR2 from the germline V gene are GTSNPN and SVGIG (reference sequence). The CDR3 covers 11 residues. The ends were cut back, 2 bases at V and 5 bases at J, with 5 bases in the middle. Here the CDR3 DNA reads TGTGCCTGGAGTAGGGGAGATACGCAGTATTTT. Protein sequence: CAWSRGDTQYF.

The rearrangement joins TRBV28 to TRBJ2-2; 12 nucleotides match TRBD2. The CDR3 is 16 amino acids. J gave up 3 bases and V 6 bases, and 5 bases lay outside the gene matches. From germline, CDR1 is MDHEN and CDR2 SYDVKM. This CDR3 is CASSWTSGTYTGELFF. Here the CDR3 DNA reads TGTGCCAGCAGCTGGACTAGCGGGACCTACACCGGGGAGCTGTTTTTT.

The chain couples TRBV18 to TRBJ1-4; tentative D call: TRBD1 (5 bases). Germline CDR1 KGHSH, CDR2 LQKENI. CDR3 length: 15 amino acids. Trimming took 2 bases from V and 7 from J, leaving 14 bases between them. CDR3 sequence: CASSPSQGVAEKLFF. The CDR3 region has the DNA TGTGCCAGCTCACCATCCCAGGGTGTCGCTGAAAAACTGTTTTTT.

The chain recombines TRBV28 with TRBJ1-4; D is unresolved. The germline gives CDR1 MDHEN, CDR2 SYDVKM. With 7 bases removed from V and 8 bases from J, the gap between germline ends came to 11 bases. This CDR3 is built from 12 residues. The DNA of the CDR3 is TGTGCCAGCACCGGGTCGGTGGAAAAACTGTTTTTT. This codes for CASTGSVEKLFF. Full variable domain (rest looked up from reference TRBV28 and TRBJ1-4): DVKVTQSSRYLVKRTGEKVFLECVQDMDHENMFWYRQDPGLGLRLIYFSYDVKMKEKGDIPEGYSVSREKKERFSLILESASTNQTSMYLCASTGSVEKLFFGSGTQLSVL.

The chain couples TRBV7-2 to TRBJ1-1, with a possible D match to TRBD1 (5 bases). The CDR3 consists of 15 residues. Germline lookup yields CDR1 SGHTA and CDR2 FQGNSA. V lost 1 base to trimming and J lost 4 bases, with 13 bases between them. In DNA form, the CDR3 reads TGTGCCAGCAGCTTAGGGGGGAGGGTTGGCACTGAAGCTTTCTTT. Encoded protein: CASSLGGRVGTEAFF.

Only one count was recorded for this clone. V gene TRBV5-1 combines with J gene TRBJ2-1; 11 nucleotides agree with TRBD2. Germline assignment: CDR1 SGHRS and CDR2 YFSETQ. This CDR3 comprises 15 residues. J was trimmed by 7 bases and V by 0 bases; bases with no gene match: 3. The CDR3 spells CASSLASGGWNEQFF. The CDR3 DNA is TGCGCCAGCAGCTTGGCTAGCGGGGGGTGGAATGAGCAGTTCTTC.

The rearrangement joins TRBV28 to TRBJ1-6, with 8 bases aligning to TRBD1. The CDR3 is 14 amino acids. CDR1 and CDR2 (germline): MDHEN, SYDVKM. Trimming took 6 bases from V and 8 from J; bases not matched to a gene: 6. As DNA, the CDR3 is TGTGCCAGCAGGCAGGGGGCAGCCTATTCACCCCTCCACTTT. Amino acids: CASRQGAAYSPLHF. Full variable domain (missing parts from reference TRBV28 and TRBJ1-6): DVKVTQSSRYLVKRTGEKVFLECVQDMDHENMFWYRQDPGLGLRLIYFSYDVKMKEKGDIPEGYSVSREKKERFSLILESASTNQTSMYLCASRQGAAYSPLHFGNGTRLTVT.

CDR3 protein: CASSLGTADGYTF. In DNA, the CDR3 is TGTGCCAGCTCACTCGGGACTGCCGATGGCTACACCTTC. V gene TRBV18 combines with J gene TRBJ1-2; D is possibly TRBD1 (5 bases). Deletions cut 4 bases from V and 6 bases from J, with 12 bases between. CDR1 is KGHSH and CDR2 is LQKENI in the germline V gene. The length of the CDR3 is 13 residues.

The chain has TRBV19 and TRBJ1-2, with D possibly matching TRBD1 (6 bases). Looked up from germline, CDR1 is LNHDA and CDR2 is SQIVND (reference sequence). V shed 3 bases and J shed 2 bases, with 10 bases lying between them. The CDR3 runs to 14 residues. CDR3 region: CASSMRQGNYGYTF. The CDR3 DNA reads as TGTGCCAGTAGTATGAGGCAGGGGAACTATGGCTACACCTTC.

The sample holds one count of this clone. This sequence joins TRBV7-9 and TRBJ1-6; D uncertain. V lost 2 bases and J 5 bases, leaving 4 bases between the germline ends. CDR1 is SEHNR and CDR2 is FQNEAQ in the germline V gene (reference sequence). The CDR3 is made up of 13 amino acids. CDR3 amino acids: CASSLYNNSPLHF. In DNA, the CDR3 is TGTGCCAGCAGCTTATACAATAATTCACCCCTCCACTTT.

The V and J genes are TRBV7-6 and TRBJ2-5; a possible D gene is TRBD2 (6 bases). Trimming shortened V by 1 base and J by 5 bases, and 11 bases separated the two germline ends. CDR3 length: 14 amino acids. Germline V gives CDR1 SGHVS, CDR2 FNYEAQ. The chain's CDR3 is CASSLGGDGETQYF. The CDR3 bases are TGTGCCAGCAGCTTAGGCGGGGATGGGGAGACCCAGTACTTC.

This clone was seen a handful of times. J is TRBJ2-5 and V is TRBV19, with 9 positions matching TRBD2. This CDR3 region has 17 residues. Germline V gene data show CDR1 as LNHDA and CDR2 as SQIVND (reference sequence). The junction had 13 bases not matched to a gene; V was cut back by 2 bases and J by 6 bases. The CDR3 sequence is CASSITPLGLATKTQYF. The DNA for the CDR3 is TGTGCCAGTAGTATAACCCCCCTCGGACTAGCGACGAAGACCCAGTACTTC.